Listed here are 31 T cell receptor beta chains from one sample, sequenced in a study of T cell repertoires in cytomegalovirus infection. Using its own MiXCR run on the reads, TCRdb lists one record per CDR3 protein. In the table there are approximately 280,000 distinct CDR3 sequences, approximately 22% of which are singletons. The antigens for these receptors are not known. This material consisted of cultured PBMCs, taken from culture after CMV antigen stimulation. Receptors originate from a human donor in good health (CMV status not recorded). Some clones in this sample may be carry-over from other donors' samples.

This clonotype turned up a few times. The V call is TRBV20-1, the J call TRBJ2-5, with a weak D call TRBD2 (6 bases). V shed 5 bases and J shed 3 bases, with 7 bases lying between them. Germline V CDR1 and CDR2: DFQATT, SNEGSKA (reference sequence). The CDR3 totals 11 residues. CDR3 sequence: CSAWGEETQYF. DNA for the CDR3: TGCAGTGCTTGGGGGGAAGAGACCCAGTACTTC.

This clonotype turned up a few times. The chain is built from TRBV6-8 and TRBJ2-3; a weak D match, TRBD2 (6 bases). V lost 5 bases, J lost 3 bases, and 9 bases lay in between. This CDR3 comprises 13 residues. Germline CDR1 reads MNHGY; CDR2 reads SAAAGT. In DNA form, the CDR3 reads TGTGCCAGCAGTCACCGGGAGACAGATACGCAGTATTTT. Its translation: CASSHRETDTQYF.

This clonotype was recorded a few times. V gene TRBV11-3 combines with J gene TRBJ2-5; possibly TRBD2 for D (6 bases). This CDR3 is 15 amino acids long. Between the trimmed V and J ends, which lost 5 bases and 5 bases, there was a span of 18 bases. Germline-derived CDR1 and CDR2 are SGHNT and YENEEA. CDR3 region: CASSPNGREFETQYF. CDR3 in DNA: TGTGCCAGCAGCCCAAACGGGCGGGAATTTGAGACCCAGTACTTC.

The J gene is TRBJ1-5, the V gene TRBV23-1; D might be TRBD1 (6 bases). TRBV23-1 is labeled an ORF, and its function is uncertain. V lost 1 base and J 1 base, leaving 11 bases between the germline ends. This CDR3 has 16 residues. CDR3 nucleotides: TGCGCCAGCAGTCAATGGGAGGGGGGGAGCAATCAGCCCCAGCATTTT. Encoded protein: CASSQWEGGSNQPQHF.

The chain is built from TRBV7-2 and TRBJ1-2, with a possible D match to TRBD1 (6 bases). Germline V gene sequence: CDR1 SGHTA, CDR2 FQGNSA. This CDR3 region has 15 residues. Trimming removed 2 bases from V and 3 bases from J, with 13 bases in between. The CDR3 spells CASSLPTGSDYGYTF. The CDR3, as DNA: TGTGCCAGCAGCTTACCCACAGGGTCTGACTATGGCTACACCTTC. Looking up the rest from reference TRBV7-2 and TRBJ1-2 gives the full variable domain: GAGVSQSPSNKVTEKGKDVELRCDPISGHTALYWYRQSLGQGLEFLIYFQGNSAPDKSGLPSDRFSAERTGGSVSTLTIQRTQQEDSAVYLCASSLPTGSDYGYTFGSGTRLTVV.

V is TRBV7-2 and J is TRBJ1-1; D not certain. The CDR3 extends over 14 amino acids. V was pared by 2 bases and J by 0 bases, with 7 bases between. CDR1 SGHTA and CDR2 FQGNSA come from the germline V gene. Here the CDR3 DNA reads TGTGCCAGCAGCTTAATCCGTATGAACACTGAAGCTTTCTTT. This encodes CASSLIRMNTEAFF. Based on the CDR3 plus reference TRBV7-2 and TRBJ1-1, the full variable domain is GAGVSQSPSNKVTEKGKDVELRCDPISGHTALYWYRQSLGQGLEFLIYFQGNSAPDKSGLPSDRFSAERTGGSVSTLTIQRTQQEDSAVYLCASSLIRMNTEAFFGQGTRLTVV.

As regards this clonotype: A read error is likely, as this CDR3 ends without the conserved phenylalanine or tryptophan. The rearrangement joins TRBV6-6 to TRBJ2-1; the D gene is possibly TRBD1 (5 bases). Deletions cut 8 bases from V and 6 bases from J, with 23 bases between. In germline, CDR1 is MNHNY, CDR2 SVGAGI (reference sequence). The CDR3 is 16 residues long. CDR3 sequence reads: CASFDSFLLSRNEQFL. The CDR3 region has the DNA TGTGCCAGCTTCGACAGTTTCCTTCTTAGCCGCAATGAGCAGTTCTTA.

This clonotype was seen more than once but under ten times. J is TRBJ2-1 and V is TRBV7-2; 9 bases map to TRBD2. V lost 5 bases to trimming and J lost 6 bases; unmatched junction nucleotides: 5. Germline V lookup: CDR1 SGHTA, CDR2 FQGNSA. This CDR3 is built from 14 residues. CDR3 in DNA: TGTGCCAGCAGCCAGCGGACTAGCGTCAATGAGCAGTTCTTC. Protein sequence: CASSQRTSVNEQFF. The full variable domain, in which reference TRBV7-2 and TRBJ2-1 provide the parts outside the CDR3, is GAGVSQSPSNKVTEKGKDVELRCDPISGHTALYWYRQSLGQGLEFLIYFQGNSAPDKSGLPSDRFSAERTGGSVSTLTIQRTQQEDSAVYLCASSQRTSVNEQFFGPGTRLTVL.

This clonotype occurred a few times. V gene TRBV7-8 combines with J gene TRBJ2-7; a possible D gene is TRBD2 (5 bases). Trimming left V 5 bases short and J 7 bases short, with 18 bases between. The V gene's germline CDR1 is SGHVS and CDR2 FQNEAQ. This CDR3 contains 14 residues. CDR3 DNA sequence: TGTGCCAGCAGCGCCCTCGGTCGGTCGGGGGAGCAGTACGTC. As protein: CASSALGRSGEQYV.

This clonotype appeared a single time. The CDR3 DNA follows: TGTGCCAGCAGTTCCCTAGCGGGAACCTACGAGCAGTACGTC. Translating it yields CASSSLAGTYEQYV. The chain uses TRBV6-6 and TRBJ2-7; 9 bases line up with TRBD2. J was trimmed by 2 bases and V by 4 bases; bases with no gene match: 3. Germline V lookup: CDR1 MNHNY, CDR2 SVGAGI (reference sequence). This CDR3 is built from 14 residues.

V gene TRBV5-4 combines with J gene TRBJ1-1, with D perhaps matching TRBD1 (6 bases). The CDR3 spans 14 residues. The V end lost 2 bases, the J end lost 4 bases, and 12 bases lay between the germline ends. Germline CDR1 is SGHNT and CDR2 is YYREEE (reference sequence). The CDR3 DNA reads as TGTGCCAGCAGCTTAACAGGGTTAACCACTGAAGCTTTCTTT. This translates into CASSLTGLTTEAFF.

The CDR3 protein is CATPGLAGGPDTDTQYF. CDR3 bases: TGTGCCACCCCGGGACTAGCGGGAGGGCCAGACACAGATACGCAGTATTTT. This rearrangement joins TRBV28 to TRBJ2-3; 16 nucleotides match TRBD2. This CDR3 comprises 17 residues. Germline-derived CDR1 and CDR2 are MDHEN and SYDVKM. Trimming removed 10 bases from V and 2 bases from J; junction bases left unmatched: 9. Drawing the rest from reference TRBV28 and TRBJ2-3, the complete variable domain is DVKVTQSSRYLVKRTGEKVFLECVQDMDHENMFWYRQDPGLGLRLIYFSYDVKMKEKGDIPEGYSVSREKKERFSLILESASTNQTSMYLCATPGLAGGPDTDTQYFGPGTRLTVL.

This clonotype was counted ten times or more. This chain links TRBV19 with TRBJ1-2; D is uncertain. V lost 3 bases to trimming and J lost 0 bases, with 20 bases between them. Germline assignment: CDR1 LNHDA and CDR2 SQIVND (reference sequence). The CDR3 consists of 18 residues. CDR3 protein: CASSIPPAAARANYGYTF. The DNA for the CDR3 is TGTGCCAGTAGTATCCCCCCAGCGGCCGCGAGAGCTAACTATGGCTACACCTTC.

This clonotype was detected many times. The rearrangement uses TRBV7-8 and TRBJ2-5; 15 bases map to TRBD2. The germline V gene has CDR1 SGHVS and CDR2 FQNEAQ. The junction had 12 bases not matched to a gene; V was cut back by 5 bases and J by 5 bases. The length of the CDR3 is 18 residues. Here the CDR3 DNA reads TGTGCCAGCAGCCTCGGACTAGCGGGAGGGAAGTCAGTGGAGACCCAGTACTTC. It encodes CASSLGLAGGKSVETQYF. The full variable domain, its missing parts supplied by reference TRBV7-8 and TRBJ2-5, is GAGVSQSPRYKVAKRGQDVALRCDPISGHVSLFWYQQALGQGPEFLTYFQNEAQLDKSGLPSDRFFAERPEGSVSTLKIQRTQQEDSAVYLCASSLGLAGGKSVETQYFGPGTRLLVL.

This sequence joins TRBV28 and TRBJ1-2; D is undetermined. Germline CDR1 MDHEN, CDR2 SYDVKM. CDR3 length: 16 residues. Trimming pared 2 bases from V and 3 bases from J, leaving 16 bases between. CDR3 sequence (DNA): TGTGCCAGCAGTTTAAATGTTTGGGAGGAGGACTATGGCTACACCTTC. The encoded protein is CASSLNVWEEDYGYTF.

This clonotype was picked up many times. The chain recombines TRBV7-3 with TRBJ2-2; D uncertain. Germline-derived CDR1 and CDR2 are SGHTA and FQGTGA. The CDR3 loop spans 11 amino acids. V was shortened by 5 bases and J by 4 bases, with 2 bases between the two germline ends. The CDR3 nucleotides are TGTGCCAGCAGCCGCACCGGGGAGCTGTTTTTT. It translates to CASSRTGELFF.

The genes are TRBV6-5 and TRBJ2-7; 8 nucleotides line up with TRBD2. V gave up 5 bases and J gave up 0 bases; unmatched junction bases: 9. CDR3 length: 16 amino acids. CDR1 and CDR2 (germline): MNHEY, SVGAGI. This CDR3 is CASSKSAGGSSYEQYF. CDR3 DNA: TGTGCCAGCAGTAAATCGGCGGGAGGTTCCTCCTACGAGCAGTACTTC.

V is TRBV20-1 and J is TRBJ2-7; 9 nucleotides match TRBD1. This CDR3 is built from 14 residues. Germline lookup yields CDR1 DFQATT and CDR2 SNEGSKA (reference sequence). The CDR3 region is CSINLRDRVNEQYF. CDR3 sequence (DNA): TGCAGCATAAACCTCCGGGACAGGGTAAACGAGCAGTACTTC.

The rearrangement uses TRBV7-9 and TRBJ2-2; no firm D call. V lost 1 base and J lost 1, with 7 bases in between. Per germline, CDR1 SEHNR and CDR2 FQNEAQ (reference sequence). This CDR3 comprises 15 residues. The CDR3 reads CASSLETENTGELFF. The CDR3 region has the DNA TGTGCCAGCAGCTTAGAAACAGAGAACACCGGGGAGCTGTTTTTT.

This clonotype showed up many times. This chain uses TRBV7-2 with TRBJ2-2; D gene uncertain. Deletions cut 5 bases from V and 6 bases from J, with 7 bases between. CDR3 length: 12 amino acids. In germline, CDR1 is SGHTA, CDR2 FQGNSA. The chain's CDR3 is CASSHLAGELFF. The CDR3, as DNA: TGTGCCAGCAGCCACCTAGCCGGGGAGCTGTTTTTT.

This chain uses TRBV24-1 with TRBJ2-3; no clear D. The CDR3 extends over 14 amino acids. V gave up 5 bases and J gave up 4 bases, with 12 bases separating them. CDR1 is KGHDR and CDR2 is SFDVKD in the germline V gene. CDR3 amino acids: CATSGIRFPDTQYF. CDR3 coding DNA: TGTGCCACCAGTGGAATCAGGTTTCCAGATACGCAGTATTTT.

This clonotype was seen a few times. The V gene is TRBV6-5, the J gene TRBJ2-3; D may be TRBD1 (5 bases). The ends were cut back, 6 bases at V and 3 bases at J, with 10 bases in the middle. CDR1 and CDR2 from the germline V gene are MNHEY and SVGAGI. The CDR3 length is 13 residues. As DNA, the CDR3 is TGTGCCAGCAGGATACCAGGGACAGATACGCAGTATTTT. As protein: CASRIPGTDTQYF.

The chain has TRBV7-2 and TRBJ2-2; D unclear. Germline lookup yields CDR1 SGHTA and CDR2 FQGNSA. V was shortened by 1 base and J by 4 bases, with 10 bases between the two germline ends. The CDR3 has 15 residues. The CDR3 loop is CASSLVWRSTGELFF. The CDR3 DNA is TGTGCCAGCAGCTTAGTCTGGCGGTCCACCGGGGAGCTGTTTTTT.

This clonotype was observed a handful of times. The chain is built from TRBV6-5 and TRBJ2-1; 10 positions agree with TRBD2. Trimming at V came to 2 bases and at J to 4 bases, leaving 5 bases not matched to a gene. This CDR3 spans 16 amino acids. Germline V CDR1 and CDR2: MNHEY, SVGAGI. The CDR3 DNA is TGTGCCAGCAGTTACCAAGGACTAGCGGATTACAATGAGCAGTTCTTC. Translated, it gives CASSYQGLADYNEQFF.

The chain employs TRBV7-2 and TRBJ2-7, with no clear D. V was clipped by 1 base and J by 8 bases, with 6 bases between them. The CDR3 has 11 amino acids. In germline, CDR1 is SGHTA, CDR2 FQGNSA. CDR3 nucleotides: TGTGCCAGCAGCTTAGACATTAAGCAGTACTTC. This gives the protein CASSLDIKQYF.

This clonotype has only a few counts. This chain uses TRBV11-1 with TRBJ2-2; D not certain. The CDR3 covers 14 residues. Between the trimmed V and J ends, which lost 5 bases and 0 bases, there was a span of 7 bases. Germline values: CDR1 SGHAT, CDR2 FQDESV (reference sequence). The CDR3 reads CASSLQTNTGELFF. For the CDR3, the DNA is TGTGCCAGCAGCCTTCAGACGAACACCGGGGAGCTGTTTTTT.

The sample holds many counts of this clonotype. The V call is TRBV6-2 or TRBV6-3, the J call TRBJ2-1; weak D call: TRBD2 (5 bases). V lost 5 bases and J lost 7, with 18 bases in between. This CDR3 has 15 amino acids. From germline, CDR1 is MNHEY and CDR2 SVGEGT. CDR3 loop: CASSLRWEFGNEQFF. CDR3 DNA: TGTGCCAGCAGTCTCCGGTGGGAGTTTGGGAATGAGCAGTTCTTC.

This clonotype has just one count. The chain combines TRBV5-6 with TRBJ1-2; 8 nucleotides match TRBD1. The junction had 12 bases not matched to a gene; V was cut back by 0 bases and J by 5 bases. Germline CDR1 SGHDT, CDR2 YYEEEE. The CDR3 is 17 amino acids. CDR3 nucleotides: TGTGCCAGCAGCTTGGGAATTCAGGGGGCGCGGCAATATGGCTACACCTTC. This gives the protein CASSLGIQGARQYGYTF.

The V gene is TRBV29-1, the J gene TRBJ2-1, with D maybe TRBD2 (5 bases). V was shortened by 4 bases and J by 5 bases, with 12 bases between the two germline ends. The germline V gene has CDR1 SQVTM and CDR2 ANQGSEA. The length of the CDR3 is 13 residues. The DNA for the CDR3 is TGCAGCGTTGTACCGGGGAACCACAATGAGCAGTTCTTC. Its protein is CSVVPGNHNEQFF.

The V and J genes are TRBV19 and TRBJ2-3; TRBD2 matches at 12 bases. Germline assignment: CDR1 LNHDA and CDR2 SQIVND (reference sequence). There are 18 residues in the CDR3. V dropped 5 bases and J dropped 4; count of bases not matched to a gene: 13. The chain's CDR3 is CASSFLGTLAGGPDTQYF. CDR3 in DNA: TGTGCCAGTAGTTTCCTGGGTACACTAGCGGGAGGCCCAGATACGCAGTATTTT.

The chain recombines TRBV12-5 with TRBJ2-1; 9 positions match TRBD2. Trimming cost V 5 bases and J 9 bases; bases outside gene matches: 8. The CDR3 sequence is 14 residues long. CDR1 and CDR2 from the germline V gene are LGHNT and FRNRAP. In DNA, the CDR3 is TGTGCTAGTGGTGTTGCGGGAGGGCAGTCTGAGCAGTTCTTC. Translation gives CASGVAGGQSEQFF. The variable domain in full, completed from reference TRBV12-5 and TRBJ2-1, reads DARVTQTPRHKVTEMGQEVTMRCQPILGHNTVFWYRQTMMQGLELLAYFRNRAPLDDSGMPKDRFSAEMPDATLATLKIQPSEPRDSAVYFCASGVAGGQSEQFFGPGTRLTVL.